This TCR beta chain was sequenced during a study of T-cell memory formation after mild COVID-19. Study observations and caveats: For second-wave clones that peaked at day 37, SARS-CoV-2 specificity went unverified. Clones contracting across day 15 to 85 had a balanced CD4/CD8 profile; later expanding clones leaned CD4+. Some responding clones appeared in pre-infection memory, suggesting cross-reactive memory joined. Most CD4+ clones that shrank were in CM and EM, while CD8+ ones turned up in EMRA.

The CDR3 extends over 14 amino acids. CDR1 is DFQATT and CDR2 is SNEGSKA in the germline V gene (reference sequence). V shed 0 bases and J shed 6 bases, with 13 bases lying between them. TCRdb ran MiXCR on the 5' RACE reads and lists one entry per CDR3 protein. The sample lists roughly 250,000 distinct CDR3 sequences; approximately 16% were seen once. Notes on this clonotype: Its antigen is unidentified.

Sequencing was carried out using PBMCs or a T cell subset sorted from them (not recorded which). This TCR was sampled from a man between 18 and 29 years old who had mild COVID-19 (a few samples of this study predate the infection). Cell type and time point are not known. The V and J genes are TRBV20-1 and TRBJ2-3; unclear D gene. The CDR3 spells CSARDSRGSDTQYF. CDR3 nucleotide sequence: TGCAGTGCTAGAGACTCTCGCGGTTCGGATACGCAGTATTTT.